This T cell receptor (beta chain) is drawn from a study of cytomegalovirus exposure and HLA in healthy donors. The PCR used 60 Vbeta and 13 Jbeta primers. Assay used: immunoSEQ multiplex PCR; TCRdb lists only in-frame clones, some missing. This sample has around 110,000 clones, with over 8% found just once. The table lists this clone with a few counts. The germline gives CDR1 SEHNR, CDR2 FQNEAQ (reference sequence). The CDR3 spans 13 residues. The ends were cut back, 10 bases at V and 4 bases at J, with 16 bases in the middle. The sequenced sample was PBMCs. V gene TRBV7-9 combines with J gene TRBJ1-2; D remains ambiguous. The TCR comes from a man aged 25-45 years in good health and CMV-seronegative. The CDR3 region is CATSAGLGYGYTF. In nucleotides, the CDR3 is TGTGCCACCTCTGCGGGGTTGGGCTATGGCTACACCTTC.